The entry below gives a single TCR beta chain sequence along with its context. The CDR3 extends over 10 amino acids. Germline V lookup: CDR1 SQVTM, CDR2 ANQGSEA. Trimming left V 4 bases short and J 11 bases short, with 9 bases between. The method was immunoSEQ multiplex PCR; TCRdb's version includes in-frame clones alone and lacks a portion of them. The data show under 30,000 clones, approximately 86% seen once. The entry originates in a study of T cell changes during pregnancy in multiple sclerosis. This chain links TRBV29-1 with TRBJ2-1; no definite D call. Sequencing was performed on CD4+ T cells from peripheral blood mononuclear cells, taken in the first trimester of pregnancy. This TCR was recovered from a female donor in good health, enrolled as a control in a pregnancy study. CDR3 sequence reads: CSVGSTQQFF. CDR3 sequence (DNA): TGCAGCGTTGGGTCCACTCAGCAGTTCTTC.